What follows are 17 T cell receptor beta chains derived from one specimen sequenced in a study of cytomegalovirus exposure and HLA in healthy donors. The assay was immunoSEQ multiplex PCR, and TCRdb's table has in-frame clones only and misses some. Of roughly 300,000 clones listed, roughly 89% are singletons. Material for sequencing was PBMCs. Receptor source: a woman younger than 35 in good health and CMV-seronegative.

This chain uses TRBV19 with TRBJ1-1; D is ambiguous. V lost 4 bases to trimming and J lost 4 bases, with 13 bases between them. This CDR3 spans 14 amino acids. Germline V gene data show CDR1 as LNHDA and CDR2 as SQIVND (reference sequence). The CDR3: CASSTQASVTEAFF. As DNA, the CDR3 is TGTGCCAGTAGTACCCAGGCCAGTGTCACTGAAGCTTTCTTT.

This rearrangement joins TRBV5-1 to TRBJ2-7; D remains unclear. CDR1 and CDR2 (germline): SGHRS, YFSETQ. V shed 0 bases and J shed 0 bases, with 7 bases lying between them. The CDR3 totals 14 residues. The CDR3 coding sequence is TGCGCCAGCAGCTTGGCCGCGAACTCCTACGAGCAGTACTTC. Translation: CASSLAANSYEQYF.

The chain joins TRBV12-5 to TRBJ2-6, with 10 bases fitting TRBD1. The CDR3 consists of 19 residues. Losses at the gene ends were 1 base for V and 3 bases for J; bases not matched to a gene: 9. Germline CDR1 LGHNT, CDR2 FRNRAP. CDR3 sequence reads: CASGLGVPGQGSGANVLTF. The CDR3 DNA follows: TGTGCTAGTGGTTTGGGAGTCCCGGGACAGGGGAGTGGGGCCAACGTCCTGACTTTC.

The V and J genes are TRBV2 and TRBJ1-5; no clear D gene. CDR1 is SNHLY and CDR2 is FYNNEI in the germline V gene. This CDR3 has 14 residues. The germline V and J ends were trimmed by 6 bases and 3 bases, with 12 bases remaining between them. In nucleotides, the CDR3 is TGTGCCAGCAGGTCTGGAGCCCTCAATCAGCCCCAGCATTTT. This sequence encodes CASRSGALNQPQHF. The whole variable domain, remainder taken from reference TRBV2 and TRBJ1-5, is EPEVTQTPSHQVTQMGQEVILRCVPISNHLYFYWYRQILGQKVEFLVSFYNNEISEKSEIFDDQFSVERPDGSNFTLKIRSTKLEDSAMYFCASRSGALNQPQHFGDGTRLSIL.

CDR3 DNA: TGCGCCAGCAGCTTGCCAGCGGGTCGCACAGATACGCAGTATTTT. Residues: CASSLPAGRTDTQYF. The J gene is TRBJ2-3, the V gene TRBV5-1; tentative D call: TRBD2 (6 bases). With 1 base removed from V and 1 base from J, the gap between germline ends came to 10 bases. Germline V CDR1 and CDR2: SGHRS, YFSETQ. The CDR3 has 15 amino acids.

The rearrangement uses TRBV5-4 and TRBJ2-7; 12 bases are shared with TRBD2. The germline V gene encodes CDR1 SGHNT and CDR2 YYREEE (reference sequence). The CDR3 runs 14 residues. The trim removed 6 bases at V and 7 bases at J, leaving 8 bases unmatched. CDR3 DNA sequence: TGTGCCAGCAACCTAGCGGGAGGGCCCCGAGAGCAGTACTTC. It translates to CASNLAGGPREQYF. The whole variable domain, remainder taken from reference TRBV5-4 and TRBJ2-7, is ETGVTQSPTHLIKTRGQQVTLRCSSQSGHNTVSWYQQALGQGPQFIFQYYREEENGRGNFPPRFSGLQFPNYSSELNVNALELDDSALYLCASNLAGGPREQYFGPGTRLTVT.

This chain joins TRBV13 and TRBJ2-3; tentative D call: TRBD2 (5 bases). The germline V gene encodes CDR1 PRHDT and CDR2 FYEKMQ (reference sequence). The CDR3 extends over 15 amino acids. V was clipped by 1 base and J by 2 bases, with 10 bases between them. The CDR3 DNA reads TGTGCCAGCAGCTTAGCTGGGGAGAACACAGATACGCAGTATTTT. This encodes CASSLAGENTDTQYF.

This clone appeared once. The chain links TRBV19 to TRBJ2-1; tentative D call: TRBD1 (6 bases). Trimming removed 5 bases at V and 11 bases at J, with 22 bases between. There are 15 residues in the CDR3. Germline V gene lookup returns CDR1 LNHDA and CDR2 SQIVND (reference sequence). CDR3 region: CASSGLQGDGAQQFF. In DNA form, the CDR3 reads TGTGCCAGTAGTGGCCTACAGGGAGATGGGGCTCAGCAGTTCTTC.

V gene TRBV28 combines with J gene TRBJ1-2, with 10 bases fitting TRBD1. This CDR3 region has 15 residues. Germline CDR1 reads MDHEN; CDR2 reads SYDVKM. The trim removed 2 bases at V and 2 bases at J, leaving 2 bases unmatched. The CDR3 DNA reads TGTGCCAGCAGTTTAGGGACAGGGGTGAACTATGGCTACACCTTC. Translating it yields CASSLGTGVNYGYTF.

The rearrangement uses TRBV2 and TRBJ2-3, with a possible D match to TRBD2 (6 bases). The V end lost 6 bases, the J end lost 1 base, and 17 bases lay between the germline ends. The CDR3 is 16 amino acids. Germline CDR1 SNHLY, CDR2 FYNNEI. The CDR3 is CASRPELAGGTDTQYF. In DNA form, the CDR3 reads TGTGCCAGCAGACCCGAACTAGCAGGCGGCACAGATACGCAGTATTTT.

The gene calls are TRBV6-1 and TRBJ2-7; 7 bases align to TRBD1. The CDR3 contains 15 residues. The V and J ends lost 3 bases and 5 bases, in that order; junction bases with no gene match: 10. Germline assignment: CDR1 MNHNS and CDR2 SASEGT. The CDR3 nucleotides read TGTGCCAGCAGTGAGGGACAGATCTTCCCCGACGAGCAGTACTTC. Its translation is CASSEGQIFPDEQYF.

This chain connects TRBV2 to TRBJ2-3; 9 bases line up with TRBD2. Trimming cost V 7 bases and J 8 bases; bases outside gene matches: 16. The CDR3 is 16 amino acids. Germline values: CDR1 SNHLY, CDR2 FYNNEI. In DNA form, the CDR3 reads TGTGCCAGCACCGCCAATAGCGGGAGAAGTTTCGGTACGCAGTATTTT. As protein: CASTANSGRSFGTQYF.

This sequence joins TRBV5-3 and TRBJ2-3; 9 nucleotides line up with TRBD1. TRBV5-3 is placed among ORFs of uncertain function. This CDR3 has 16 residues. V shed 2 bases and J 6 bases; nucleotides not matched to a gene: 10. CDR3 protein: CARSFLTGTGKDTQYF. The DNA for the CDR3 is TGTGCCAGAAGCTTTTTAACCGGGACAGGGAAGGATACGCAGTATTTT.

The V and J genes are TRBV6-5 and TRBJ2-1; 9 bases map to TRBD2. The CDR3 consists of 16 residues. In germline, CDR1 is MNHEY, CDR2 SVGAGI. With 0 bases clipped from V and 6 bases from J, the junction kept 6 bases outside the gene matches. CDR3 nucleotides: TGTGCCAGCAGTTACTCGGGGGCGGGAGGGATCAATGAGCAGTTCTTC. Its translation is CASSYSGAGGINEQFF.

This chain joins TRBV10-3 and TRBJ2-7; TRBD1 matches 9 bases. The germline CDR1 and CDR2 sequences are ENHRY and SYGVKD. This CDR3 contains 14 residues. V lost 9 bases and J lost 4; bases outside the gene matches: 10. The CDR3 loop reads CAITPGQGLYEQYF. The CDR3 nucleotides read TGTGCCATTACCCCGGGACAGGGACTGTACGAGCAGTACTTC.

This chain connects TRBV19 to TRBJ1-2, with D hard to call. Trimming removed 3 bases from V and 4 bases from J, with 12 bases in between. The CDR3 totals 14 residues. Germline V gives CDR1 LNHDA, CDR2 SQIVND (reference sequence). The CDR3 protein is CASSIAGIGYGYTF. Here the CDR3 DNA reads TGTGCCAGTAGTATCGCAGGAATCGGCTATGGCTACACCTTC.

The chain is built from TRBV11-3 and TRBJ2-1; 11 nucleotides align to TRBD1. The CDR3 length is 15 residues. J lost 7 bases, V lost 5 bases, and 7 bases had no gene match. In germline, CDR1 is SGHNT, CDR2 YENEEA. The CDR3 DNA is TGTGCCAGCAGCGGAGGACAGGGGGCGCAGAATGAGCAGTTCTTC. It codes for CASSGGQGAQNEQFF.